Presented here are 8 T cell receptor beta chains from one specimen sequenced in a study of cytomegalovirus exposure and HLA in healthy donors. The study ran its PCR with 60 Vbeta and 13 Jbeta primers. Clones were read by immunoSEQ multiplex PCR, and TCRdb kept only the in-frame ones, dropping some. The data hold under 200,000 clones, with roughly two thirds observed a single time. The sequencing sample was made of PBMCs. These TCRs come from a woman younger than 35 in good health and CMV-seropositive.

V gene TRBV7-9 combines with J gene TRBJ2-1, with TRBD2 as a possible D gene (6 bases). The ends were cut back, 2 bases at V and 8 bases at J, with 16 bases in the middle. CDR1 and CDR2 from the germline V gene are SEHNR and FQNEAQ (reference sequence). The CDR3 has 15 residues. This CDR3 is CASSLSPGRGDEQFF. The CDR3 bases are TGTGCCAGCAGCTTATCACCCGGGAGAGGCGATGAGCAGTTCTTC.

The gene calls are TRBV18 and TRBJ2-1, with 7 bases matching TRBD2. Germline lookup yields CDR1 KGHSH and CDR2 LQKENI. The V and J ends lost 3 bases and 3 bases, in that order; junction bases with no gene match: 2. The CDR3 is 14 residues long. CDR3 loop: CASSPAGVYNEQFF. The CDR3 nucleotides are TGTGCCAGCTCACCGGCGGGAGTCTACAATGAGCAGTTCTTC.

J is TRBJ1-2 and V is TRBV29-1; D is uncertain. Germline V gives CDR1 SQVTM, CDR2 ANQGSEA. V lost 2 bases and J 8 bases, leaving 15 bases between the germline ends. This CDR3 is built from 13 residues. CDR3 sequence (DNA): TGCAGCGTTGAAAATGGAGGCTACGGGGGCTACACCTTC. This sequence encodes CSVENGGYGGYTF.

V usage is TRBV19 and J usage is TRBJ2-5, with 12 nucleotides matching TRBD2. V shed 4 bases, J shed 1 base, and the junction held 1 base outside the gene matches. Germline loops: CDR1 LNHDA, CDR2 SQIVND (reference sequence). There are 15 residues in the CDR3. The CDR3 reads CASSRGLAGQETQYF. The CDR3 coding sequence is TGTGCCAGTAGTAGGGGACTAGCGGGCCAAGAGACCCAGTACTTC.

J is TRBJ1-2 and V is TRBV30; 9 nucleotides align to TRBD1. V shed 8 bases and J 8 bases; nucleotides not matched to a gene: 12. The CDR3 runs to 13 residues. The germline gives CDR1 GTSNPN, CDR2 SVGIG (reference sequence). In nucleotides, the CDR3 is TGTGCCCGCCTGGGGACAGGGTGGAAGGGCTACACCTTC. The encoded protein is CARLGTGWKGYTF.

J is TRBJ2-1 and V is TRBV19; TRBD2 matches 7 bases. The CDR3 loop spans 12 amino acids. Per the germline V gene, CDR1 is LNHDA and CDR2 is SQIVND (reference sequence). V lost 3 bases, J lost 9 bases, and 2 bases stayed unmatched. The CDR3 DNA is TGTGCCAGTAGTATCGCGGGAGTTGAGCAGTTCTTC. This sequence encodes CASSIAGVEQFF. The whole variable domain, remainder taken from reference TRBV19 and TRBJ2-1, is DGGITQSPKYLFRKEGQNVTLSCEQNLNHDAMYWYRQDPGQGLRLIYYSQIVNDFQKGDIAEGYSVSREKKESFPLTVTSAQKNPTAFYLCASSIAGVEQFFGPGTRLTVL.

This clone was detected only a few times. The CDR3 loop is CATSSPGGRNYGYTF. In DNA, the CDR3 is TGTGCCACCAGCTCTCCGGGGGGGAGGAACTATGGCTACACCTTC. The chain links TRBV15 to TRBJ1-2; tentatively, D is TRBD1 (5 bases). Germline V gene sequence: CDR1 LNHNV, CDR2 YYDKDF (reference sequence). CDR3 length: 15 residues. V lost 5 bases and J lost 2, with 15 bases in between.

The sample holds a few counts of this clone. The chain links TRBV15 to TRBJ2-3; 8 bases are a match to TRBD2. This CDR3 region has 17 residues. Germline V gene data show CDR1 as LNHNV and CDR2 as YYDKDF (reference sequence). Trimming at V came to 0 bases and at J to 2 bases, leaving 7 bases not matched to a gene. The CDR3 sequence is CATSRDSERESTDTQYF. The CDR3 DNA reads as TGTGCCACCAGCAGAGATTCCGAGCGGGAGTCCACAGATACGCAGTATTTT.